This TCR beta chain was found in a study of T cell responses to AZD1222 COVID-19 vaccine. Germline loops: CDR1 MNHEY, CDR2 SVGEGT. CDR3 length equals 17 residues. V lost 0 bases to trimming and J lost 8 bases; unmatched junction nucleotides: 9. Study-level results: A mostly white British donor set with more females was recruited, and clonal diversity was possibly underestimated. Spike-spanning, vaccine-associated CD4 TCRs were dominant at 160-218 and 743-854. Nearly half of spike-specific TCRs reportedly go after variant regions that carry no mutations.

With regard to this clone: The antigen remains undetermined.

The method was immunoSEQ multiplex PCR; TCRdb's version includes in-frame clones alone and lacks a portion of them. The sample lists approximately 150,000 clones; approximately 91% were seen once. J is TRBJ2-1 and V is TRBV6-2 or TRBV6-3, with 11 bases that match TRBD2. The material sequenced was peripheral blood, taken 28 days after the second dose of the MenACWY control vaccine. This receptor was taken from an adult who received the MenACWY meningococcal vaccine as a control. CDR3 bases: TGTGCCAGCAGTTACTCTTCGAGTAGCGGGGGGGCCTATGAGCAGTTCTTC. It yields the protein CASSYSSSSGGAYEQFF.